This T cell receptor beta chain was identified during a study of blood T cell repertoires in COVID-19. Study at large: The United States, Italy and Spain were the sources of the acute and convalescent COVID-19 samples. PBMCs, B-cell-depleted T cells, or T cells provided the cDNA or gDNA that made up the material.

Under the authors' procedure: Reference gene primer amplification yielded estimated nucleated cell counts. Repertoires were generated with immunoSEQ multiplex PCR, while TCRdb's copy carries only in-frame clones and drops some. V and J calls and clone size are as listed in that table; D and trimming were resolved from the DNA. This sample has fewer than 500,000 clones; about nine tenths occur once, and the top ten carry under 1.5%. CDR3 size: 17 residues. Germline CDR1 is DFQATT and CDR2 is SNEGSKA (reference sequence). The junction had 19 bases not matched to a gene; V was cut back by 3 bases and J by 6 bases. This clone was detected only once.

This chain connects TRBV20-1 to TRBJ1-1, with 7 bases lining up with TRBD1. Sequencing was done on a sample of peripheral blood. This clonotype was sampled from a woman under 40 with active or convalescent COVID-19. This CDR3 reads CSASSAGGFFGRSEAFF. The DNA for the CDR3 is TGCAGTGCTAGTAGCGCAGGGGGTTTTTTCGGTCGCTCTGAAGCTTTCTTT.